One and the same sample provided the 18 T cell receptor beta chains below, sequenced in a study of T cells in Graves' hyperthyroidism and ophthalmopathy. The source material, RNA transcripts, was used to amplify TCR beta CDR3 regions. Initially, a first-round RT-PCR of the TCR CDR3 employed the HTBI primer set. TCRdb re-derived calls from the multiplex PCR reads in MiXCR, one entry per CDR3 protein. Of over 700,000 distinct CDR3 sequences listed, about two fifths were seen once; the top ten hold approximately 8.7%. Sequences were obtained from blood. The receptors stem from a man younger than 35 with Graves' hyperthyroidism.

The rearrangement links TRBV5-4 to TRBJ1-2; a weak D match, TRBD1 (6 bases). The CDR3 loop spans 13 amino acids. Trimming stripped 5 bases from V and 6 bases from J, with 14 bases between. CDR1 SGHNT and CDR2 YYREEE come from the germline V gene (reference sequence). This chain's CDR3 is CASRPTGRDGYTF. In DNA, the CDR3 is TGTGCCAGCAGACCTACAGGGAGAGATGGCTACACCTTC.

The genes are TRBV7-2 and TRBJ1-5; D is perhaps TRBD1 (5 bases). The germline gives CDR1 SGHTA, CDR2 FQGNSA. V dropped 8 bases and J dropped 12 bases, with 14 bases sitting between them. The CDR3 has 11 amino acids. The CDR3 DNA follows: TGTGCCAGCCTCTCCCGGGACGTCCAGCATTTT. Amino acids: CASLSRDVQHF.

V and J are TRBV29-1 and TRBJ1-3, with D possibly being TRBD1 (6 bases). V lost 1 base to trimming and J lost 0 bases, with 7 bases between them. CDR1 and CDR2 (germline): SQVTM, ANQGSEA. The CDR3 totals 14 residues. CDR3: CSVEGDNSGNTIYF. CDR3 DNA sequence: TGCAGCGTTGAAGGGGACAACTCTGGAAACACCATATATTTT. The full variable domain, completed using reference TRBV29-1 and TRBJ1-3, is SAVISQKPSRDICQRGTSLTIQCQVDSQVTMMFWYRQQPGQSLTLIATANQGSEATYESGFVIDKFPISRPNLTFSTLTVSNMSPEDSSIYLCSVEGDNSGNTIYFGEGSWLTVV.

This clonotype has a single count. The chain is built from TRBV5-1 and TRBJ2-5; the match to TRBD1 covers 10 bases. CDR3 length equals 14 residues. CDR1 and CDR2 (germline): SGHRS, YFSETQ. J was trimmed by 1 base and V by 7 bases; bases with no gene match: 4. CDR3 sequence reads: CASSDRGSQETQYF. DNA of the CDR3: TGCGCCAGCTCGGACAGGGGGTCCCAAGAGACCCAGTACTTC.

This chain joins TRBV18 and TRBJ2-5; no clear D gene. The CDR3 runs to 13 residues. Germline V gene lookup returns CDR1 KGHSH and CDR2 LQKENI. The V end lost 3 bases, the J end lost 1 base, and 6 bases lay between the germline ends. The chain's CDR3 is CASSPLVQETQYF. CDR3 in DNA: TGTGCCAGCTCACCGCTGGTCCAAGAGACCCAGTACTTC.

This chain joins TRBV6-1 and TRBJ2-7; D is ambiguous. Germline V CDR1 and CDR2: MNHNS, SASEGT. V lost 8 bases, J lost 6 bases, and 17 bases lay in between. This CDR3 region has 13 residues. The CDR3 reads CASGSSKSGEQYF. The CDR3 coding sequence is TGTGCCAGCGGCTCTTCTAAATCAGGCGAGCAGTACTTC.

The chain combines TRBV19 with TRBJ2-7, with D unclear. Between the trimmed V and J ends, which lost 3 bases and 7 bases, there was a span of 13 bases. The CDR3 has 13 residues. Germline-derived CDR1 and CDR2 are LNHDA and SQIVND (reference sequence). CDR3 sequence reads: CASSMEWVSEQYF. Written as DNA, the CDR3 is TGTGCCAGTAGTATGGAATGGGTTTCGGAGCAGTACTTC.

CDR3: CASSVTGTGGAYEQYF. As DNA, the CDR3 is TGTGCCAGCAGCGTTACCGGGACGGGGGGCGCCTACGAGCAGTACTTC. This rearrangement joins TRBV7-2 to TRBJ2-7; D might be TRBD2 (7 bases). CDR1 SGHTA and CDR2 FQGNSA come from the germline V gene. The CDR3 loop spans 16 amino acids. Trimming shortened V by 5 bases and J by 2 bases, and 19 bases separated the two germline ends.

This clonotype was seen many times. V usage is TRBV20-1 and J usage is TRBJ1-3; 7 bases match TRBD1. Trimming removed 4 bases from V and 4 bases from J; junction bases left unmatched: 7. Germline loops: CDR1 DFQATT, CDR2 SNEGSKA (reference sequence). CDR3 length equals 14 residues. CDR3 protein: CSAIQGIRGNTIYF. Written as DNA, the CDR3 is TGCAGTGCTATACAGGGGATTCGAGGAAACACCATATATTTT.

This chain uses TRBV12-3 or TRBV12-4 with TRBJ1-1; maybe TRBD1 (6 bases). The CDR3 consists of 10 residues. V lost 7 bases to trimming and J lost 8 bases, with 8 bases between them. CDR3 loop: CASKGTEAFF. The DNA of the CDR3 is TGTGCCAGCAAGGGGACAGAAGCTTTCTTT.

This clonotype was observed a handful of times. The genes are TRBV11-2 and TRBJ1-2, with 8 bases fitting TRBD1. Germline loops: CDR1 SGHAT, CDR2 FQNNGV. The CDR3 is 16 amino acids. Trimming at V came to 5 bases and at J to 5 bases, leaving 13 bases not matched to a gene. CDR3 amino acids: CASSLILDREGYGYTF. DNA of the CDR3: TGTGCCAGCAGCCTTATACTGGACAGGGAGGGGTATGGCTACACCTTC.

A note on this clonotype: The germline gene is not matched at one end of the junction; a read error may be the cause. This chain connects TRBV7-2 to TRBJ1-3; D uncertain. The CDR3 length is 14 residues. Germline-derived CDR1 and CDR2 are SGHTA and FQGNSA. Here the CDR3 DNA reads TGCGCCAGCAGCCAAGAGTTCAGGGGAAACACCATATATTTT. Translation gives CASSQEFRGNTIYF.

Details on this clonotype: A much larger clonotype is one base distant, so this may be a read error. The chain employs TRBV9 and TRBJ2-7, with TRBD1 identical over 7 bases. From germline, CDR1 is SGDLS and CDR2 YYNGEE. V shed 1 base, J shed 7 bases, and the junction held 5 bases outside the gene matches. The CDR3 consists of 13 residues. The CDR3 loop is CASSVCDRAEQYF. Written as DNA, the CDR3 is TGTGCCAGCAGCGTATGCGACAGGGCTGAGCAGTACTTC. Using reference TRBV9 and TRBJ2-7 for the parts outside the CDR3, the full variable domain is DSGVTQTPKHLITATGQRVTLRCSPRSGDLSVYWYQQSLDQGLQFLIQYYNGEERAKGNILERFSAQQFPDLHSELNLSSLELGDSALYFCASSVCDRAEQYFGPGTRLTVT.

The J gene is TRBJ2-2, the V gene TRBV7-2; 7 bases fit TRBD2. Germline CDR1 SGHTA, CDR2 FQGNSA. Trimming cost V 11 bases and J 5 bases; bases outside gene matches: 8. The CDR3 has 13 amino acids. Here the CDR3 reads CAARPGRTGELFF. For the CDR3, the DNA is TGTGCCGCACGTCCCGGGAGGACCGGGGAGCTGTTTTTT.

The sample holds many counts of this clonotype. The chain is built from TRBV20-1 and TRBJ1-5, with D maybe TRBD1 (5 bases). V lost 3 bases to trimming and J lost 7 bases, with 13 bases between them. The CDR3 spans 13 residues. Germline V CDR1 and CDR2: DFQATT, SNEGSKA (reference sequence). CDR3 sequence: CSASWGRTQPQHF. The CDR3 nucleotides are TGCAGTGCTAGTTGGGGGAGGACCCAGCCCCAGCATTTT.

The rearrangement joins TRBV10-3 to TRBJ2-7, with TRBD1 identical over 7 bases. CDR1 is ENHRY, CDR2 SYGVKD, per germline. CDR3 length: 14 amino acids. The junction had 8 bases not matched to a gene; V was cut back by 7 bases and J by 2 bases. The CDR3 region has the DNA TGTGCCATCAACTCCGGGGACAGACCCTACGAGCAGTACTTC. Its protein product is CAINSGDRPYEQYF.

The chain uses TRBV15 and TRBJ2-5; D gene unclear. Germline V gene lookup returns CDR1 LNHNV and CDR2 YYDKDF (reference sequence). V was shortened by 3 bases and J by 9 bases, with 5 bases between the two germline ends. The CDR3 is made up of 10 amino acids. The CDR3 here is CATSSRAQYF. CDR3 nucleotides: TGTGCCACCAGCAGCCGCGCCCAGTACTTC.

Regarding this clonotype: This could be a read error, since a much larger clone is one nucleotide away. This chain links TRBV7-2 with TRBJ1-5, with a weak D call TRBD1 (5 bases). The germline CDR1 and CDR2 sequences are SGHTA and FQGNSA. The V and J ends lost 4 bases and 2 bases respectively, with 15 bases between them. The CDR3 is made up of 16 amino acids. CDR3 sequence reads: CASSSVGGWGNQPQHF. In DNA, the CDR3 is TGTGCCAGCAGCTCGGTTGGGGGTTGGGGCAATCAGCCCCAGCATTTT.